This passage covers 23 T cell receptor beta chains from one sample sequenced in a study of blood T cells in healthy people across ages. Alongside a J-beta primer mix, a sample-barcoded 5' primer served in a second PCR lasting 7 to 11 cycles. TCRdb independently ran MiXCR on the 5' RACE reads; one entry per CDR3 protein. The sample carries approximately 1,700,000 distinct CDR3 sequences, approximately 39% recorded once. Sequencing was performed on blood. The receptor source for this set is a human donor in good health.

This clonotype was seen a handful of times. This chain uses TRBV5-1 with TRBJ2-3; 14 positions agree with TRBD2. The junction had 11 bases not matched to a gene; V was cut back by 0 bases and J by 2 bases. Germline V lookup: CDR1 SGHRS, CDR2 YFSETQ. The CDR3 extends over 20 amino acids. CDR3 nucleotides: TGCGCCAGCAGCTTGGCCCGGACTAGCGGGGGGACCCTACCCACAGATACGCAGTATTTT. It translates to CASSLARTSGGTLPTDTQYF.

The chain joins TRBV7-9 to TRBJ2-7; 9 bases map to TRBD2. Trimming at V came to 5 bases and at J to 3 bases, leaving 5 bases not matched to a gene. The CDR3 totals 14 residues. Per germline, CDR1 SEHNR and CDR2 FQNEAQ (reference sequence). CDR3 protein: CASSDSGGHYEQYF. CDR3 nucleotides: TGTGCCAGCAGCGACAGCGGGGGGCACTACGAGCAGTACTTC.

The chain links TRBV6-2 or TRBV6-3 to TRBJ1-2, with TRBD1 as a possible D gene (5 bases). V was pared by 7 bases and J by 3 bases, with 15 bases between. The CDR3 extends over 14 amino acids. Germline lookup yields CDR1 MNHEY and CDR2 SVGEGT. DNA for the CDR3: TGTGCCAGCACCCCTACAGGACCCGACTATGGCTACACCTTC. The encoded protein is CASTPTGPDYGYTF.

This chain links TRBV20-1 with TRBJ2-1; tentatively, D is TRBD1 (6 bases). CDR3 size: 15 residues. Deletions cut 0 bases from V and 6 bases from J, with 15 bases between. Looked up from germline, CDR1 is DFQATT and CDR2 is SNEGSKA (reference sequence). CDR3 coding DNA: TGCAGTGCTAGAGATCAATGGACAGACTCCAATGAGCAGTTCTTC. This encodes CSARDQWTDSNEQFF.

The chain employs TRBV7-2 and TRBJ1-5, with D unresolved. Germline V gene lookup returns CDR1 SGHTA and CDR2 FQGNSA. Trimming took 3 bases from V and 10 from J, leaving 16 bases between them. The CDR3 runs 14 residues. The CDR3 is CASSFEHGLPPQHF. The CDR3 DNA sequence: TGTGCCAGCAGCTTCGAACATGGCCTTCCTCCCCAGCATTTT. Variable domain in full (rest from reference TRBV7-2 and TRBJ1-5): GAGVSQSPSNKVTEKGKDVELRCDPISGHTALYWYRQSLGQGLEFLIYFQGNSAPDKSGLPSDRFSAERTGGSVSTLTIQRTQQEDSAVYLCASSFEHGLPPQHFGDGTRLSIL.

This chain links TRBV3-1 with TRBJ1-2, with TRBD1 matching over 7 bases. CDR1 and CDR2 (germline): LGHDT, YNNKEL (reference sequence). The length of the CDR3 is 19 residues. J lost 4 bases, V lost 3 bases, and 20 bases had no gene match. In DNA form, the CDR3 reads TGTGCCAGCAGCCAGGACGCAACAGAGGGGGCAGGACTCATCTATGGCTACACCTTC. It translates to CASSQDATEGAGLIYGYTF.

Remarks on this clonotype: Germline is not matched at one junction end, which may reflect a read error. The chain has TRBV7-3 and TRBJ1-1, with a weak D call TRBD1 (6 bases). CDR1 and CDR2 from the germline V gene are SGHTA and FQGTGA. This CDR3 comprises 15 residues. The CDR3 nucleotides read TGTGCCAGCAGCTTAAACCCGGGGGCGGGCACTGAAGTTTTCTTT. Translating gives CASSLNPGAGTEVFF.

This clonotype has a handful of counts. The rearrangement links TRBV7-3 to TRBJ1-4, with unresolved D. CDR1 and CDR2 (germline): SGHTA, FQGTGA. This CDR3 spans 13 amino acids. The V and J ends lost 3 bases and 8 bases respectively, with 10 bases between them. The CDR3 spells CASSFFSGEKLFF. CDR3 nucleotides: TGTGCCAGCAGCTTTTTCTCAGGCGAAAAACTGTTTTTT.

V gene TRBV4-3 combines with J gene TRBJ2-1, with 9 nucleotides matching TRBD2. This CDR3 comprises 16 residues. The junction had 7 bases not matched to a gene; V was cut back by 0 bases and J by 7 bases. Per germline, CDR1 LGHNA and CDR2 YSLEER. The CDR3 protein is CASSQDIERGENEQFF. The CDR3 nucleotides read TGCGCCAGCAGCCAAGATATCGAGCGGGGGGAGAATGAGCAGTTCTTC.

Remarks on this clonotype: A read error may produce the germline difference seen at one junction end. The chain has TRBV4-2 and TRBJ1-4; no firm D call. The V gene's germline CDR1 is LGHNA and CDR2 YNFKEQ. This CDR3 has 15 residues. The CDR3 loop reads CASGQASGPYEKLFF. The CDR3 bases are TGTGCCAGCGGCCAAGCGTCCGGGCCATATGAAAAACTGTTTTTT.

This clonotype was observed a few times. CDR3 region: CASRAGNEQYF. CDR3 sequence (DNA): TGCGCCAGCAGGGCGGGCAACGAGCAGTACTTC. This chain joins TRBV5-1 and TRBJ2-7; D may be TRBD2 (5 bases). Germline lookup yields CDR1 SGHRS and CDR2 YFSETQ. There are 11 residues in the CDR3. Between the trimmed V and J ends, which lost 5 bases and 5 bases, there was a span of 8 bases.

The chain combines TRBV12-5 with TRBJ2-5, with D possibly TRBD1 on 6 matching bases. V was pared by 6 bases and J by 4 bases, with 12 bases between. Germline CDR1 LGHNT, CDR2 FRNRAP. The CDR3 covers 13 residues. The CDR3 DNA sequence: TGTGCTAGTGGGCTGGACAGCCGAGAGACCCAGTACTTC. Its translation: CASGLDSRETQYF.

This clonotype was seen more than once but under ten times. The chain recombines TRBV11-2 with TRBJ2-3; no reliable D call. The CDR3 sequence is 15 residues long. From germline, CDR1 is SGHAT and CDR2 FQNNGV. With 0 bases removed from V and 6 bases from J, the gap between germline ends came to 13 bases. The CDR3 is CASSLDLLLPDTQYF. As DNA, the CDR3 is TGTGCCAGCAGCTTAGATCTTCTCCTGCCGGATACGCAGTATTTT.

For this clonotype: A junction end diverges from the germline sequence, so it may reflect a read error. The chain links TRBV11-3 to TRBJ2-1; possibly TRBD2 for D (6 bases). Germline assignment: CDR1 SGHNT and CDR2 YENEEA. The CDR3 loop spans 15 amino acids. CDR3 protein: CACSLDFGGYNEQFF. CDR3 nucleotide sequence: TGTGCCTGCAGCTTAGATTTCGGGGGCTACAATGAGCAGTTCTTC.

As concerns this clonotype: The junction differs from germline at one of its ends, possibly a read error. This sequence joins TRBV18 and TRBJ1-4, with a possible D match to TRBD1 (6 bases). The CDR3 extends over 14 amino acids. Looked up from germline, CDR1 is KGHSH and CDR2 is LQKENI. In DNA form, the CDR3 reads TGTGCCAGCTCGCCCGACAGGTCTAATGAAAAACGGTTTTTT. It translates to CASSPDRSNEKRFF. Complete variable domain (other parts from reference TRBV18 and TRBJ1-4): NAGVMQNPRHLVRRRGQEARLRCSPMKGHSHVYWYRQLPEEGLKFMVYLQKENIIDESGMPKERFSAEFPKEGPSILRIQQVVRGDSAAYFCASSPDRSNEKRFFGSGTQLSVL.

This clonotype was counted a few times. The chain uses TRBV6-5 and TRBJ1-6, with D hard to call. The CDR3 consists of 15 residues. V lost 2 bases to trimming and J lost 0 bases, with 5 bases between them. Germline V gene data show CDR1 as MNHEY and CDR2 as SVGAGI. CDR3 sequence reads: CASSYENSYNSPLHF. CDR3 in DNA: TGTGCCAGCAGTTACGAGAACTCCTATAATTCACCCCTCCACTTT.

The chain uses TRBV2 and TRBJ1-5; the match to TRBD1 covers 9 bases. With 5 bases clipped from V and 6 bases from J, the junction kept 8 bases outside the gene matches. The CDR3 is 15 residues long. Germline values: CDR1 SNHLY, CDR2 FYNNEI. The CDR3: CASSKDRGFGQPQHF. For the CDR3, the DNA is TGTGCCAGCAGTAAGGACAGGGGTTTTGGTCAGCCCCAGCATTTT.

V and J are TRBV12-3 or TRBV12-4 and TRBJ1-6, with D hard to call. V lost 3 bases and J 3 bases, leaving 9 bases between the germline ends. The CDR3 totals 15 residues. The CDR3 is CASSFTANYNSPLHF. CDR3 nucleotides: TGTGCCAGCAGTTTTACAGCTAACTATAATTCACCCCTCCACTTT.

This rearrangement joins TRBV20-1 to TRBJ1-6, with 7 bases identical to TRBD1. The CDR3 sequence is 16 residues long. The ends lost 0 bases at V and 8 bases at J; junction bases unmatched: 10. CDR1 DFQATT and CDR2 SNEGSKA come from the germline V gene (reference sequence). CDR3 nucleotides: TGCAGTGCTAGAGATATGCAGGGGGTTTTTCATTCACCCCTCCACTTT. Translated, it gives CSARDMQGVFHSPLHF.

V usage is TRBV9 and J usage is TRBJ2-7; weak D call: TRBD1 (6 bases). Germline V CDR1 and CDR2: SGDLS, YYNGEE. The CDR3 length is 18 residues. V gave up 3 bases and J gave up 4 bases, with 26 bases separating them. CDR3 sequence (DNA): TGTGCCAGCAGCGAGGGAAGTCCCGGGACATTAATTGGTTACGAGCAGTACTTC. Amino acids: CASSEGSPGTLIGYEQYF.

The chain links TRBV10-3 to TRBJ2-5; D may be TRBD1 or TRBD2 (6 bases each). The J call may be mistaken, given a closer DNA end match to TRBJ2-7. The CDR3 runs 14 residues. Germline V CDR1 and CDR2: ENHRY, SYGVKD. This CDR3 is CAINPSGGGYEQYF. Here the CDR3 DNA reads TGTGCCATCAACCCCAGCGGAGGGGGCTACGAGCAGTACTTC.

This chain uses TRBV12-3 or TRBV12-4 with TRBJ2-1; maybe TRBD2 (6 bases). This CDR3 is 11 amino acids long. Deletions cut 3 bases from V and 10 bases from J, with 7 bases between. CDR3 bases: TGTGCCAGCAGTTTCCTAGCGGAGCAGTTCTTC. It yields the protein CASSFLAEQFF.

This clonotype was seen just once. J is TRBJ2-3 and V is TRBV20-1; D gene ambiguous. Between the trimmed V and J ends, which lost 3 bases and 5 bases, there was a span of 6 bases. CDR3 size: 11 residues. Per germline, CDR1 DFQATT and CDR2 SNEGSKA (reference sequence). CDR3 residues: CSASSRDTQYF. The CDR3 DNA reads TGCAGTGCTAGTTCTCGAGATACGCAGTATTTT.